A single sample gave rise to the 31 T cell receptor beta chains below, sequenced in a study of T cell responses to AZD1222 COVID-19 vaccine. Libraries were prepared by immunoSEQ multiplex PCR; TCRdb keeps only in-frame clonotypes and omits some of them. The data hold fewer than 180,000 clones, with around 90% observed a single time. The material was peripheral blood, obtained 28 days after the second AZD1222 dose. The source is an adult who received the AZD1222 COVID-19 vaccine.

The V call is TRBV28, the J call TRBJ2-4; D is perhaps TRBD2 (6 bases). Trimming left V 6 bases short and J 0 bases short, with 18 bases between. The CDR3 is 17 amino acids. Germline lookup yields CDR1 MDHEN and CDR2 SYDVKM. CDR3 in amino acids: CASSLRLWGVAKNIQYF. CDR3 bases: TGTGCCAGCAGCCTTAGACTCTGGGGGGTAGCCAAAAACATTCAGTACTTC.

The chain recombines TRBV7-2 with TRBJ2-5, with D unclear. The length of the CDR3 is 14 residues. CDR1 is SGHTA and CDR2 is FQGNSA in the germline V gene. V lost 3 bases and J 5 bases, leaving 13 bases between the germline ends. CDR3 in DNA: TGTGCCAGCAGCTTGAGCCTTCAAAGGGAGACCCAGTACTTC. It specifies CASSLSLQRETQYF.

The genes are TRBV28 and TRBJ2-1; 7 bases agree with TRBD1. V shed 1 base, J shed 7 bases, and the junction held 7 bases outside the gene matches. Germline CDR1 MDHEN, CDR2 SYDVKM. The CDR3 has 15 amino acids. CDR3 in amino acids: CASSLSGTARNEQFF. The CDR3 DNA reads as TGTGCCAGCAGTTTATCGGGGACAGCGAGGAATGAGCAGTTCTTC. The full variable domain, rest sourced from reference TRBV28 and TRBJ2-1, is DVKVTQSSRYLVKRTGEKVFLECVQDMDHENMFWYRQDPGLGLRLIYFSYDVKMKEKGDIPEGYSVSREKKERFSLILESASTNQTSMYLCASSLSGTARNEQFFGPGTRLTVL.

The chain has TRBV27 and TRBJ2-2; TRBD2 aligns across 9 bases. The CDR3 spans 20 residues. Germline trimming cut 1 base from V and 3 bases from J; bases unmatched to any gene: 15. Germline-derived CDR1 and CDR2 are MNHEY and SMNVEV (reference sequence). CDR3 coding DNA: TGTGCCAGCAGTTTATTCTTTCTAGCGGGGAAGATGGGGGACACCGGGGAGCTGTTTTTT. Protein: CASSLFFLAGKMGDTGELFF.

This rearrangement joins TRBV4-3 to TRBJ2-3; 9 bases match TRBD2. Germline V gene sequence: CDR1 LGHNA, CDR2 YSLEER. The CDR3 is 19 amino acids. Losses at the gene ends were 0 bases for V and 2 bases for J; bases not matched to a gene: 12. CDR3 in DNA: TGCGCCAGCAGCCAAGAGGGGACTAGCCCTACTACCGACACAGATACGCAGTATTTT. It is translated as CASSQEGTSPTTDTDTQYF.

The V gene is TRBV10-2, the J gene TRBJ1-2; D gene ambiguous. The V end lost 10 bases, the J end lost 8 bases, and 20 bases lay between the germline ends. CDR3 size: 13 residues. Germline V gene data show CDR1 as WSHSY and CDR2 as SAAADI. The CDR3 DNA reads TGCGCCACCACCCCCCCCGGTGTGTCGGGCTACACCTTC. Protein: CATTPPGVSGYTF.

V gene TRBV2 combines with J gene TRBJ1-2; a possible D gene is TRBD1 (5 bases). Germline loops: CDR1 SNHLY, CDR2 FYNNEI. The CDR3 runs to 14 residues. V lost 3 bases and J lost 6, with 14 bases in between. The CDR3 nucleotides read TGTGCCAGCAGTGACCAGGGCTGGGGAAATGGCTACACCTTC. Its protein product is CASSDQGWGNGYTF.

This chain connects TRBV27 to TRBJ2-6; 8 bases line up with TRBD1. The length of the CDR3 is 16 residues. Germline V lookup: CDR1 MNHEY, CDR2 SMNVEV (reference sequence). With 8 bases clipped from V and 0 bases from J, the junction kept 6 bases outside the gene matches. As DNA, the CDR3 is TGTGCCAGCCGATGGACAGGGCCCTCTGGGGCCAACGTCCTGACTTTC. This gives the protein CASRWTGPSGANVLTF.

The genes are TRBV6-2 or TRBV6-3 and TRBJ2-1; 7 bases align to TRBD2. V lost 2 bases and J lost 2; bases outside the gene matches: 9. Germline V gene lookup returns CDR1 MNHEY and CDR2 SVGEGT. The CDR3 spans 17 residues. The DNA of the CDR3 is TGTGCCAGCAGTTACCCCTTGCGGGAGATCCCCTACAATGAGCAGTTCTTC. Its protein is CASSYPLREIPYNEQFF.

The CDR3 protein is CASSPRTSGYTGELFF. CDR3 coding DNA: TGCGCCAGCAGCCCGCGGACTAGCGGGTACACCGGGGAGCTGTTTTTT. V usage is TRBV5-1 and J usage is TRBJ2-2; 11 bases are shared with TRBD2. The CDR3 extends over 16 amino acids. Germline values: CDR1 SGHRS, CDR2 YFSETQ. After removal of 4 bases from V and 3 bases from J, the junction contained 5 bases not matched to a gene.

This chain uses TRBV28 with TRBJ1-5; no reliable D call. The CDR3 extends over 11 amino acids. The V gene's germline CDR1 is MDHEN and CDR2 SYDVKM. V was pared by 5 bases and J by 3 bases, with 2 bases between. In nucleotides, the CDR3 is TGTGCCAGCAGTCTCAATCAGCCCCAGCATTTT. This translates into CASSLNQPQHF.

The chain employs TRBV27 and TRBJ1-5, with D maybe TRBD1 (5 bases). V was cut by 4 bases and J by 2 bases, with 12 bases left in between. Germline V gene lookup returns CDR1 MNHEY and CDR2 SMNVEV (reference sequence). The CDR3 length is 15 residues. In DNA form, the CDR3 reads TGTGCCAGCAGTTCTACAGGAGGGGGCAATCAGCCCCAGCATTTT. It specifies CASSSTGGGNQPQHF.

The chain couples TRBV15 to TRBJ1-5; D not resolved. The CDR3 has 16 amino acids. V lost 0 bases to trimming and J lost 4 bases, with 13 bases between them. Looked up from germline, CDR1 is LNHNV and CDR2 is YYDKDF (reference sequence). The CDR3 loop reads CATSRDFTSSNQPQHF. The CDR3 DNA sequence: TGTGCCACCAGCAGAGATTTTACTTCCTCAAATCAGCCCCAGCATTTT.

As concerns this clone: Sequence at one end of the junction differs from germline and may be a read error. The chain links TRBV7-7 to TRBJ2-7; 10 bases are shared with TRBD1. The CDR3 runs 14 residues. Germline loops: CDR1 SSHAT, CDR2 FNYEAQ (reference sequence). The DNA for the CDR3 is TGTGCTAGCAGCCCCCGGACAGGGGGCTACGAGCAGTACTTC. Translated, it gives CASSPRTGGYEQYF.

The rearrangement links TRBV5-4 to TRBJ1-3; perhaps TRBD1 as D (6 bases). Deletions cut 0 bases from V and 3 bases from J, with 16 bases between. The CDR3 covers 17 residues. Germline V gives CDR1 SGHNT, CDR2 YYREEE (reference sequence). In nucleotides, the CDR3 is TGTGCCAGCAGCTTGGATGGGGGCTTAGGGGGTGGAAACACCATATATTTT. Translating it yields CASSLDGGLGGGNTIYF.

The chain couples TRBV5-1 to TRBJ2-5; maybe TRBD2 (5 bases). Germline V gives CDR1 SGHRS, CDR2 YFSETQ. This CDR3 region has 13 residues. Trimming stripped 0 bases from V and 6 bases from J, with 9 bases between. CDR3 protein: CASSLGGEKTQYF. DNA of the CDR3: TGCGCCAGCAGCTTGGGTGGGGAGAAGACCCAGTACTTC.

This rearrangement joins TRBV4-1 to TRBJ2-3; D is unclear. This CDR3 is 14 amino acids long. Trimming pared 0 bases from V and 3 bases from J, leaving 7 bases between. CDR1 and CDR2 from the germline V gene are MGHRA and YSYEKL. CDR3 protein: CASSQDRVTDTQYF. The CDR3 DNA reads TGCGCCAGCAGCCAAGATAGGGTTACAGATACGCAGTATTTT.

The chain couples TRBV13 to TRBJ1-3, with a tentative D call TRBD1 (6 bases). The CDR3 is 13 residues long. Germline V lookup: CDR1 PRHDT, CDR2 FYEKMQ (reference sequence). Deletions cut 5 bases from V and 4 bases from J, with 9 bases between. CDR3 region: CASSEGEGNTIYF. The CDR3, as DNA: TGTGCCAGCAGCGAGGGGGAAGGAAACACCATATATTTT.

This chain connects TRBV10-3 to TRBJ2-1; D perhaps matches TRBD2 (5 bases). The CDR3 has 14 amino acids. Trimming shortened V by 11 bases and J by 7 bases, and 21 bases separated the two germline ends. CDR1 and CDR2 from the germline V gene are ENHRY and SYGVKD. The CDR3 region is CASGLKESGNEQFF. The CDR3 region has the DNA TGTGCCTCTGGGCTCAAAGAAAGCGGTAATGAGCAGTTCTTC.

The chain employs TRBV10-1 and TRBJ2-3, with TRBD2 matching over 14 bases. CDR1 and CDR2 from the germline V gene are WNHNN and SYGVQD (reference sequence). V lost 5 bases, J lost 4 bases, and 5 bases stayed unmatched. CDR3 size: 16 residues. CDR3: CASSTGLAGAADTQYF. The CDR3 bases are TGCGCCAGCAGTACGGGACTAGCGGGAGCCGCAGATACGCAGTATTTT.

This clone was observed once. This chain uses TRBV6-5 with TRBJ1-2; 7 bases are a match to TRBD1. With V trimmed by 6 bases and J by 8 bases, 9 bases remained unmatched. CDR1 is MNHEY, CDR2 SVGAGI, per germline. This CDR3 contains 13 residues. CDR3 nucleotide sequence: TGTGCCAGCAGAGATGGACAGGCGAGGGGCTACACCTTC. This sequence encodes CASRDGQARGYTF.

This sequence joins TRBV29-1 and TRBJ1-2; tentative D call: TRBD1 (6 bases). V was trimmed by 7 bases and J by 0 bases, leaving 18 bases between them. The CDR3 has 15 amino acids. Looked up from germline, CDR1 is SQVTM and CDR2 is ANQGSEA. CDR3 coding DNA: TGCAGCGCCCGCACCCAGGGGTCCTCTAACTATGGCTACACCTTC. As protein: CSARTQGSSNYGYTF.

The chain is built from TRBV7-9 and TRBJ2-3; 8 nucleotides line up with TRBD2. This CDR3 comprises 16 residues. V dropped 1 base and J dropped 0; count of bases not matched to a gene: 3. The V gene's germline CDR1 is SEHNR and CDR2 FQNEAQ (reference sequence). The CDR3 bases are TGTGCCAGCAGCTTAGGAGCTAGCGGGAGCACAGATACGCAGTATTTT. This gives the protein CASSLGASGSTDTQYF.

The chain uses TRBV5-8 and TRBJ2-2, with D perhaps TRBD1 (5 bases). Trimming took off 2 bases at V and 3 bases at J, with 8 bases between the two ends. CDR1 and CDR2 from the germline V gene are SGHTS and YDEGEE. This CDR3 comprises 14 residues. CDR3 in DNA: TGTGCCAGCAGCTTCGGACACTACACCGGGGAGCTGTTTTTT. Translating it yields CASSFGHYTGELFF.

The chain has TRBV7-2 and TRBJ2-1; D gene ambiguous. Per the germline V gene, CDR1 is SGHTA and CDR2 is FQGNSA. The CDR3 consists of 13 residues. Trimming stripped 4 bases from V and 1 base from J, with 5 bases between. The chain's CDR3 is CASSSPSYNEQFF. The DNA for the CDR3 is TGTGCCAGCAGCTCTCCATCCTACAATGAGCAGTTCTTC.

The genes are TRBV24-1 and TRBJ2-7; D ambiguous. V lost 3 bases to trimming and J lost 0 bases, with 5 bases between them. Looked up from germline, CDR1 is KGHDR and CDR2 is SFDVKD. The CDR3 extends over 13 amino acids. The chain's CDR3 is CATSDQSSYEQYF. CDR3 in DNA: TGTGCCACCAGTGATCAAAGCTCCTACGAGCAGTACTTC.

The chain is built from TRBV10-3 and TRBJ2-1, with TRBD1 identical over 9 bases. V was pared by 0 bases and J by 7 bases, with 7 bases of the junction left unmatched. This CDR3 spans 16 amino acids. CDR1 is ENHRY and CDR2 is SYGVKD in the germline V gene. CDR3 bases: TGTGCCATCAGTGAGTCAGGGGGGACAGGGTGGAATGAGCAGTTCTTC. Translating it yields CAISESGGTGWNEQFF.

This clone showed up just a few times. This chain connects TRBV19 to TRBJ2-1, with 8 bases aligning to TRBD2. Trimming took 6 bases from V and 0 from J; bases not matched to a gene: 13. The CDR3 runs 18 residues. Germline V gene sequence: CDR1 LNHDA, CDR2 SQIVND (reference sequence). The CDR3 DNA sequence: TGTGCCAGTAGAATCGGGGGATTAAGCGGGAGCTCCTACAATGAGCAGTTCTTC. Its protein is CASRIGGLSGSSYNEQFF.

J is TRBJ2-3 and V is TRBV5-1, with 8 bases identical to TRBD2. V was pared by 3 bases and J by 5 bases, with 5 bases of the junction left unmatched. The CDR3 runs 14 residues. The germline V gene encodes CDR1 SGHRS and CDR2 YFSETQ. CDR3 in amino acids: CASSSGREGDTQYF. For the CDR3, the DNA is TGCGCCAGCAGCTCCGGACGGGAGGGAGATACGCAGTATTTT.

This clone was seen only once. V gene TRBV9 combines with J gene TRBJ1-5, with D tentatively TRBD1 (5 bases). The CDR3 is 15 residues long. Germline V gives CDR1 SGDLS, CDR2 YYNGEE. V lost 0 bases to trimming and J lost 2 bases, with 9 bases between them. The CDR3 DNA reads TGTGCCAGCAGCGTAGAAGGGGAGCGCAATCAGCCCCAGCATTTT. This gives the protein CASSVEGERNQPQHF.

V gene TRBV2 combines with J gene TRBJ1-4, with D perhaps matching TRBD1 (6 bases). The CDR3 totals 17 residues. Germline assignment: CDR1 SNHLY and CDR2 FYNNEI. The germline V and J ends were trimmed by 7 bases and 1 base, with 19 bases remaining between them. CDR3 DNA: TGTGCCAGCACCGCCGATGAGGGGGGACTAACTAATGAAAAACTGTTTTTT. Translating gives CASTADEGGLTNEKLFF.